These 27 T cell receptor beta chains originate from one sample sequenced in a study of T-cell reconstitution after alpha-beta-depleted transplantation in children. During its preparation, the TCRbeta library received unique molecular identifiers. Using its own MiXCR run on the PCR reads, TCRdb lists one record per CDR3 protein. The sample has 200,000 to 300,000 distinct CDR3 sequences; roughly 24% are singletons. The specimen was PBMCs, collected before TCRalphabeta/CD19-depleted stem cell transplant. These receptors came from a girl aged 2 to 9 with Fanconi anemia, due to receive a stem cell transplant.

The chain has TRBV5-1 and TRBJ1-1; tentative D call: TRBD1 (6 bases). The CDR3 sequence is 16 residues long. Deletions cut 1 base from V and 4 bases from J, with 17 bases between. The V gene's germline CDR1 is SGHRS and CDR2 YFSETQ. The DNA of the CDR3 is TGCGCCAGCAGCTTGATCTCAGGGGCTGGAGGCACTGAAGCTTTCTTT. This gives the protein CASSLISGAGGTEAFF.

The chain is built from TRBV28 and TRBJ2-1; TRBD2 matches at 8 bases. J gave up 8 bases and V 3 bases, and 12 bases lay outside the gene matches. The CDR3 is 16 amino acids. Per the germline V gene, CDR1 is MDHEN and CDR2 is SYDVKM. CDR3 sequence reads: CASSFRSGSQLDEQFF. The CDR3 coding sequence is TGTGCCAGCAGTTTCCGCAGCGGGAGTCAGTTAGATGAGCAGTTCTTC.

This clonotype was counted at least ten times. The chain has TRBV6-5 and TRBJ2-3, with 11 bases matching TRBD2. V shed 8 bases and J 6 bases; nucleotides not matched to a gene: 10. Germline V gene sequence: CDR1 MNHEY, CDR2 SVGAGI. The length of the CDR3 is 15 residues. The CDR3 nucleotides are TGTGCCAGCCGCCTTTTAGCGGGGGGGCATGATACGCAGTATTTT. It encodes CASRLLAGGHDTQYF.

The V call is TRBV11-1, the J call TRBJ2-7, with D possibly being TRBD1 (5 bases). The CDR3 extends over 14 amino acids. V was pared by 2 bases and J by 1 base, with 9 bases between. CDR1 and CDR2 from the germline V gene are SGHAT and FQDESV (reference sequence). The CDR3 DNA follows: TGTGCCAGCAGCTTATCAGGGAATTCCTACGAGCAGTACTTC. This sequence encodes CASSLSGNSYEQYF.

This clonotype was counted many times. This chain links TRBV18 with TRBJ1-2, with 7 bases fitting TRBD1. The germline CDR1 and CDR2 sequences are KGHSH and LQKENI. The CDR3 is 14 amino acids. J lost 8 bases, V lost 0 bases, and 6 bases had no gene match. CDR3: CASSPPVTGMGYTF. As DNA, the CDR3 is TGTGCCAGCTCACCACCGGTGACAGGGATGGGCTACACCTTC.

This clonotype has a count of ten or more. The gene calls are TRBV7-2 and TRBJ2-7; D is undetermined. CDR3 length: 11 residues. CDR1 is SGHTA and CDR2 is FQGNSA in the germline V gene. Trimming took 2 bases from V and 4 from J, leaving 3 bases between them. For the CDR3, the DNA is TGTGCCAGCAGCTTATTATACGAGCAGTACTTC. This gives the protein CASSLLYEQYF.

V and J are TRBV12-5 and TRBJ2-1; TRBD1 agrees at 7 bases. This CDR3 has 13 amino acids. After removal of 5 bases from V and 8 bases from J, the junction contained 6 bases not matched to a gene. The germline gives CDR1 LGHNT, CDR2 FRNRAP. The CDR3 nucleotides read TGTGCTAGTGGTCCCTCACAGGGGTATGAGCAGTTCTTC. It translates to CASGPSQGYEQFF.

The chain is built from TRBV5-1 and TRBJ2-5; TRBD1 aligns across 7 bases. The V gene's germline CDR1 is SGHRS and CDR2 YFSETQ. CDR3 size: 16 residues. V lost 0 bases and J lost 1; bases outside the gene matches: 6. In DNA, the CDR3 is TGCGCCAGCAGCTTGGCACTTAGACAGGGCCAAGAGACCCAGTACTTC. This sequence encodes CASSLALRQGQETQYF.

This clonotype was recorded at least ten times. This chain uses TRBV28 with TRBJ2-7, with TRBD2 identical over 14 bases. The germline CDR1 and CDR2 sequences are MDHEN and SYDVKM. The ends lost 2 bases at V and 0 bases at J; junction bases unmatched: 3. This CDR3 is 17 amino acids long. The CDR3 reads CASSLIGTSGSSYEQYF. The DNA for the CDR3 is TGTGCCAGCAGTTTAATCGGGACTAGCGGGAGCTCCTACGAGCAGTACTTC.

The sample holds many counts of this clonotype. This chain connects TRBV29-1 to TRBJ2-7; TRBD2 aligns across 14 bases. After removal of 4 bases from V and 6 bases from J, the junction contained 11 bases not matched to a gene. The V gene's germline CDR1 is SQVTM and CDR2 ANQGSEA. The CDR3 is 16 amino acids. The CDR3 region is CSVVGGLAGDLGEQYF. CDR3 sequence (DNA): TGCAGCGTTGTGGGGGGACTAGCGGGAGACTTGGGCGAGCAGTACTTC.

This clonotype was detected many times. V and J are TRBV7-3 and TRBJ2-7; TRBD1 aligns across 10 bases. Germline CDR1 SGHTA, CDR2 FQGTGA. Trimming took 2 bases from V and 5 from J; bases not matched to a gene: 3. The CDR3 contains 14 residues. The CDR3 bases are TGTGCCAGCAGCTTAGCCGGGACAGGGGACGAGCAGTACTTC. This gives the protein CASSLAGTGDEQYF.

The V gene is TRBV20-1, the J gene TRBJ2-1; the match to TRBD2 covers 9 bases. V dropped 5 bases and J dropped 5; count of bases not matched to a gene: 19. The CDR3 consists of 18 residues. Germline loops: CDR1 DFQATT, CDR2 SNEGSKA (reference sequence). CDR3 protein: CSAGLPGASGTVNNEQFF. For the CDR3, the DNA is TGCAGTGCTGGGCTTCCAGGGGCTAGCGGGACCGTAAACAATGAGCAGTTCTTC.

This clonotype was counted only a few times. The CDR3 is CASSYSMVTGNYGYTF. The DNA of the CDR3 is TGTGCCAGCAGTTACTCGATGGTGACAGGGAACTATGGCTACACCTTC. The rearrangement links TRBV6-5 to TRBJ1-2, with TRBD1 matching 7 bases. After removal of 0 bases from V and 2 bases from J, the junction contained 6 bases not matched to a gene. CDR3 length equals 16 residues. CDR1 and CDR2 (germline): MNHEY, SVGAGI.

The chain combines TRBV7-8 with TRBJ2-6; D remains ambiguous. This CDR3 has 15 residues. The V end was cut by 1 base, the J end by 0 bases, with 4 bases between. Germline CDR1 SGHVS, CDR2 FQNEAQ. CDR3 nucleotides: TGTGCCAGCAGCTTAGGGAGCTCTGGGGCCAACGTCCTGACTTTC. As protein: CASSLGSSGANVLTF.

This clonotype has a count of ten or more. The rearrangement uses TRBV9 and TRBJ2-3; D unresolved. V lost 3 bases to trimming and J lost 1 base, with 12 bases between them. The CDR3 is 15 residues long. Germline loops: CDR1 SGDLS, CDR2 YYNGEE. The CDR3 loop reads CASSGRLVRTDTQYF. DNA of the CDR3: TGTGCCAGCAGCGGACGCCTTGTCCGCACAGATACGCAGTATTTT.

J is TRBJ1-1 and V is TRBV29-1; 9 nucleotides line up with TRBD1. J was trimmed by 11 bases and V by 6 bases; bases with no gene match: 10. The CDR3 runs 12 residues. Germline CDR1 and CDR2: SQVTM and ANQGSEA. The CDR3 region has the DNA TGCAGCGTATACCGGGACAGGGAATATGCTTTCTTT. Amino acids: CSVYRDREYAFF.

The V gene is TRBV6-1, the J gene TRBJ2-6; D possibly corresponds to TRBD1 (6 bases). Germline CDR1 and CDR2: MNHNS and SASEGT. V was clipped by 6 bases and J by 2 bases, with 11 bases between them. The CDR3 is 15 residues long. Written as DNA, the CDR3 is TGTGCCAGCAGGCAAAACAGGGCTGGGGCCAACGTCCTGACTTTC. Translating it yields CASRQNRAGANVLTF.

The rearrangement joins TRBV18 to TRBJ1-6; TRBD1 aligns across 7 bases. CDR1 is KGHSH and CDR2 is LQKENI in the germline V gene. V shed 3 bases and J 7 bases; nucleotides not matched to a gene: 6. The CDR3 consists of 15 residues. The CDR3 loop is CASSPWDRLNSPLHF. CDR3 DNA: TGTGCCAGCTCACCCTGGGACAGACTCAATTCACCCCTCCACTTT.

The chain carries TRBV6-1 and TRBJ1-4, with 10 bases aligning to TRBD1. V gave up 4 bases and J gave up 8 bases; unmatched junction bases: 7. The CDR3 runs to 15 residues. Germline V lookup: CDR1 MNHNS, CDR2 SASEGT. The CDR3 loop is CASSADRGRWEKLFF. CDR3 sequence (DNA): TGTGCCAGCAGTGCCGACAGGGGGCGCTGGGAAAAACTGTTTTTT.

The V call is TRBV7-3, the J call TRBJ2-1; D gene unclear. The germline gives CDR1 SGHTA, CDR2 FQGTGA. The CDR3 has 14 residues. Between the trimmed V and J ends, which lost 0 bases and 5 bases, there was a span of 8 bases. The CDR3 DNA follows: TGTGCCAGCAGCTTAACAAAGGGAAACAATGAGCAGTTCTTC. Protein sequence: CASSLTKGNNEQFF.

V is TRBV29-1 and J is TRBJ2-7; possibly TRBD1 for D (5 bases). This CDR3 comprises 12 residues. CDR1 and CDR2 (germline): SQVTM, ANQGSEA. With 4 bases removed from V and 5 bases from J, the gap between germline ends came to 12 bases. DNA of the CDR3: TGCAGCGTTGGGGCAGGGTGGGACGAGCAGTACTTC. Its translation is CSVGAGWDEQYF.

V usage is TRBV7-8 and J usage is TRBJ2-7, with TRBD1 as a possible D gene (6 bases). The ends were cut back, 5 bases at V and 0 bases at J, with 11 bases in the middle. The CDR3 covers 14 residues. Germline V CDR1 and CDR2: SGHVS, FQNEAQ. The CDR3 loop is CASSDGDNSYEQYF. CDR3 nucleotide sequence: TGTGCCAGCAGCGATGGGGACAACTCCTACGAGCAGTACTTC.

This clonotype has at least ten counts. The chain is built from TRBV13 and TRBJ1-1; D not resolved. The V end was cut by 5 bases, the J end by 6 bases, with 10 bases between. The CDR3 loop spans 12 amino acids. CDR1 PRHDT and CDR2 FYEKMQ come from the germline V gene (reference sequence). CDR3 amino acids: CASSPVGAEAFF. In DNA form, the CDR3 reads TGTGCCAGCAGCCCCGTGGGTGCTGAAGCTTTCTTT.

In its sample, this clonotype was seen a few times. CDR3 sequence: CASSLLAGRQETQYF. The DNA of the CDR3 is TGTGCCAGCAGTTTGTTAGCGGGGAGGCAAGAGACCCAGTACTTC. The chain recombines TRBV6-4 with TRBJ2-5; 8 bases line up with TRBD2. The CDR3 sequence is 15 residues long. In germline, CDR1 is MRHNA, CDR2 SNTAGT. The trim removed 5 bases at V and 2 bases at J, leaving 7 bases unmatched.

This clonotype was observed many times. V usage is TRBV6-5 and J usage is TRBJ1-5, with D perhaps TRBD1 (5 bases). The CDR3 covers 13 residues. V was cut by 7 bases and J by 1 base, with 8 bases left in between. Per germline, CDR1 MNHEY and CDR2 SVGAGI. The CDR3 DNA reads as TGTGCCAGCACTTGGGGCAGCAATCAGCCCCAGCATTTT. Its protein is CASTWGSNQPQHF.

This clonotype was counted at least ten times. The chain recombines TRBV15 with TRBJ1-6; D not resolved. V was cut by 2 bases and J by 0 bases, with 8 bases left in between. There are 16 residues in the CDR3. Looked up from germline, CDR1 is LNHNV and CDR2 is YYDKDF (reference sequence). The CDR3 region has the DNA TGTGCCACCAGCAGACTCTCGAGCTCCTATAATTCACCCCTCCACTTT. Protein sequence: CATSRLSSSYNSPLHF. The whole variable domain, filled in from reference TRBV15 and TRBJ1-6, reads DAMVIQNPRYQVTQFGKPVTLSCSQTLNHNVMYWYQQKSSQAPKLLFHYYDKDFNNEADTPDNFQSRRPNTSFCFLDIRSPGLGDTAMYLCATSRLSSSYNSPLHFGNGTRLTVT.

This clonotype was observed many times. This rearrangement joins TRBV20-1 to TRBJ2-7; possibly TRBD2 for D (5 bases). CDR3 size: 12 residues. The V gene lost 4 bases and the J gene lost 8 bases, with 15 bases spanning the gap. The germline V gene encodes CDR1 DFQATT and CDR2 SNEGSKA (reference sequence). In DNA form, the CDR3 reads TGCAGTGCTACGGACGGAGGCTGGAAGCAGTACTTC. Its protein is CSATDGGWKQYF.